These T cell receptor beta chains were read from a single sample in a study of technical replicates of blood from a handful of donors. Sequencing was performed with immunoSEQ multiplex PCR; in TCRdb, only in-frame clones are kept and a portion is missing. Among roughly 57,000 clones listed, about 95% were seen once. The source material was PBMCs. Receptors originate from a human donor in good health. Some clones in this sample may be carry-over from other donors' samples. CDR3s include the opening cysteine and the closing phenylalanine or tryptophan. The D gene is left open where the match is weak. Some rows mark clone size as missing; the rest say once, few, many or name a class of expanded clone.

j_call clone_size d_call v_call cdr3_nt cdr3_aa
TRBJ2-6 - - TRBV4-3 TGCGCCAGCAGCCAAGATGTCCGGGGGGCCAACGTCCTGACTTTC CASSQDVRGANVLTF
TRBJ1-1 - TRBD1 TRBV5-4 TGTGCCAGCAGCGCAGGGGGCACTGAAGCTTTCTTT CASSAGGTEAFF
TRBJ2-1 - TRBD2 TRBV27 TGTGCCAGCAGTCCCCGACTAGCGGGAGGATTACGGTCCTACAATGAGCAGTTCTTC CASSPRLAGGLRSYNEQFF
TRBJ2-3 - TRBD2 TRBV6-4 TGTGCCAGCAGTGACTCGCGGGGGGCAGATACGCAGTATTTT CASSDSRGADTQYF
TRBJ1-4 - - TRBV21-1 TGTGCCAGCAGCAAAGGCAGGGGGATAGGTGAAAAACTGTTTTTT CASSKGRGIGEKLFF
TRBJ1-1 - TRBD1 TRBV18 TGTGCCAGCTCACCAGACAGGGAGTTCGGATACGCTTTCTTT CASSPDREFGYAFF
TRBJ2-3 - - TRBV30 TGTGCCTGGAGTGTACGTCGCGCAGATACGCAGTATTTT CAWSVRRADTQYF
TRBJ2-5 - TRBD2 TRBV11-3 TGTGCCAGCAGCTTTGTAGCGGGAGGGCCTGAGACCCAGTACTTC CASSFVAGGPETQYF
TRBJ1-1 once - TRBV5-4 TGTGCCAGCAGCTTCGCAGGGTACACTGAAGCTTTCTTT CASSFAGYTEAFF
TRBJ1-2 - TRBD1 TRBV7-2 TGTGCCAGCAGCTCGAACAGGGGGCGTTATGGCTACACCTTC CASSSNRGRYGYTF